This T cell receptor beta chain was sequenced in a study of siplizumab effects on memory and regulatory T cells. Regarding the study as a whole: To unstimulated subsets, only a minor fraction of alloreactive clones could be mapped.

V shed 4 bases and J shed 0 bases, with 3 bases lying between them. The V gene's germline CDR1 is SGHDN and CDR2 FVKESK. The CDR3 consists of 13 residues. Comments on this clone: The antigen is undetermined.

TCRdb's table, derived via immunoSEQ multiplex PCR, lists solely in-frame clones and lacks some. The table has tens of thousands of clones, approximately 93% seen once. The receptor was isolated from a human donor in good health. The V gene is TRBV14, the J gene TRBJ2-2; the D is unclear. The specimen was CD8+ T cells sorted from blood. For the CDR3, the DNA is TGTGCCAGCAGCCCGGCGAACACCGGGGAGCTGTTTTTT. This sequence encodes CASSPANTGELFF. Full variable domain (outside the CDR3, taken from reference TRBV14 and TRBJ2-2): EAGVTQFPSHSVIEKGQTVTLRCDPISGHDNLYWYRRVMGKEIKFLLHFVKESKQDESGMPNNRFLAERTGGTYSTLKVQPAELEDSGVYFCASSPANTGELFFGEGSRLTVL.